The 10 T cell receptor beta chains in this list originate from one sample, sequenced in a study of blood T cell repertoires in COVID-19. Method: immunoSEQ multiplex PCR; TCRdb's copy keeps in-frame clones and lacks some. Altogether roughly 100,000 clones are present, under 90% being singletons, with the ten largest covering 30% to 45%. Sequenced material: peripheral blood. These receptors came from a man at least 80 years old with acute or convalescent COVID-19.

The CDR3 spells CASSLANRALEAFF. The CDR3 DNA follows: TGTGCCAGCAGCTTAGCCAACAGGGCCCTTGAAGCTTTCTTT. The chain links TRBV7-9 to TRBJ1-1; tentative D call: TRBD1 (6 bases). The CDR3 totals 14 residues. CDR1 SEHNR and CDR2 FQNEAQ come from the germline V gene (reference sequence). The V and J ends lost 0 bases and 7 bases respectively, with 12 bases between them.

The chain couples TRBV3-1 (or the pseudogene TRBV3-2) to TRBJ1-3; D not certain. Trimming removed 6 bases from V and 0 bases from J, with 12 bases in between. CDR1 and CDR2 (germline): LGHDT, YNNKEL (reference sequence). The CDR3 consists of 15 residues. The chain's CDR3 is CASSWEGVSGNTIYF. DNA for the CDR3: TGTGCCAGCAGTTGGGAGGGTGTCTCTGGAAACACCATATATTTT.

The CDR3, as DNA: TGTGCCAGCAGCTTAAGTCCAGGAGGATTGGGCGAGACCCAGTACTTC. Its protein product is CASSLSPGGLGETQYF. The chain links TRBV7-2 to TRBJ2-5; D is perhaps TRBD2 (5 bases). V was cut by 2 bases and J by 5 bases, with 18 bases left in between. In germline, CDR1 is SGHTA, CDR2 FQGNSA. The CDR3 consists of 16 residues.

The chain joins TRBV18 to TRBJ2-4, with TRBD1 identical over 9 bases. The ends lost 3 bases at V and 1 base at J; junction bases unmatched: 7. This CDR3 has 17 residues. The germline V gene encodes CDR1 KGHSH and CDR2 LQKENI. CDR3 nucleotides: TGTGCCAGCTCACCTAATAGGGGACAGGGTGCCAAAAACATTCAGTACTTC. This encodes CASSPNRGQGAKNIQYF.

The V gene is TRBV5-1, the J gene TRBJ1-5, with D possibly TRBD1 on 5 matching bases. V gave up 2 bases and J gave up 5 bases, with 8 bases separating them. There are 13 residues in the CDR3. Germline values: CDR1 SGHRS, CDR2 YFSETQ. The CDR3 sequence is CASSFRGDQPQHF. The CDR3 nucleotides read TGCGCCAGCAGCTTCCGGGGGGATCAGCCCCAGCATTTT.

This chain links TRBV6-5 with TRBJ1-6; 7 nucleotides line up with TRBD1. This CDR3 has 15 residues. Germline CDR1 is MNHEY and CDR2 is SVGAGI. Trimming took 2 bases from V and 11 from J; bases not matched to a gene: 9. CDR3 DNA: TGTGCCAGCAGTTACGCCCACGACAGGGCGGCACCCCTCCACTTT. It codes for CASSYAHDRAAPLHF.

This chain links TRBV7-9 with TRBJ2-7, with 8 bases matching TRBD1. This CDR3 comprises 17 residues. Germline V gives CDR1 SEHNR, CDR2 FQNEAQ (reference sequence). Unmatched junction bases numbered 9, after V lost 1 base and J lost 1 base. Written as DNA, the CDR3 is TGTGCCAGCAGCTTAGGGATCGGGACAGGCCGTTCCTACGAGCAGTACTTC. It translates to CASSLGIGTGRSYEQYF.

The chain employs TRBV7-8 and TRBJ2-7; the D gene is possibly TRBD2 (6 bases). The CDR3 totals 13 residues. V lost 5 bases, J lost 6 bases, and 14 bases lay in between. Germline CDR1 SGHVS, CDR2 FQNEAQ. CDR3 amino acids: CASSRDSTGEQYF. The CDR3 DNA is TGTGCCAGCAGCAGGGACTCCACGGGCGAGCAGTACTTC. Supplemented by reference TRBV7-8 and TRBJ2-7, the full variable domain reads GAGVSQSPRYKVAKRGQDVALRCDPISGHVSLFWYQQALGQGPEFLTYFQNEAQLDKSGLPSDRFFAERPEGSVSTLKIQRTQQEDSAVYLCASSRDSTGEQYFGPGTRLTVT.

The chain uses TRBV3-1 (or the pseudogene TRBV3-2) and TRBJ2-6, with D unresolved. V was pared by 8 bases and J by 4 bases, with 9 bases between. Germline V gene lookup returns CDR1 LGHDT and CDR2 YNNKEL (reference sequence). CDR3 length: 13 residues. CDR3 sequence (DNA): TGTGCCAGCCAGGTGTCAGGGGCCAACGTCCTGACTTTC. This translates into CASQVSGANVLTF.

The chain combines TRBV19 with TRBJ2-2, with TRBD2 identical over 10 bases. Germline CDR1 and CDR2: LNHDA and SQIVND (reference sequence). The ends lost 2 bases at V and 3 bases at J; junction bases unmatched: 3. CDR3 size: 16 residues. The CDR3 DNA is TGTGCCAGTAGTATACGGACTAGCGGTTACACCGGGGAGCTGTTTTTT. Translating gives CASSIRTSGYTGELFF.